This is a list of T cell receptor beta chains from one sample in a study of technical replicates of blood from a few donors. The protocol was immunoSEQ multiplex PCR, while the TCRdb copy is restricted to in-frame clones and leaves out a portion. The data contain 60,000 to 85,000 clones, about 96% of them singletons. The specimen sequenced was T cells isolated from PBMCs. The origin of the receptors is a human donor in good health. Both conserved end residues are part of each CDR3. D genes are given only for firm matches. Expanded clones get a size class; other rows say once, few or many, or leave the size out.

>TRBV29-1|NA|NA|TRBJ2-5
TGCAGCGTTGTAGGCAGGGAAGAGACCCAGTACTTC
CSVVGREETQYF
>TRBV6-5|NA|NA|TRBJ1-5
TGTGCCAGCAGTTATCCAGACACAGGCAATCAGCCCCAGCATTTT
CASSYPDTGNQPQHF
>TRBV4-2|TRBD2|NA|TRBJ2-1
TGTGCCAGCAGCCGCCCGGGACTAGCGGGGGGAGCTGAGCAGTTCTTC
CASSRPGLAGGAEQFF
>TRBV7-2|NA|NA|TRBJ1-5
TGTGCCAGCAGCGGCCCGCCAAGCAATCAGCCCCAGCATTTT
CASSGPPSNQPQHF
>TRBV6-5|TRBD2|NA|TRBJ2-5
TGTGCCAGCAGGACCCCGGGGGGGGAGACCCAGTACTTC
CASRTPGGETQYF
>TRBV5-4|TRBD1|NA|TRBJ1-1
TGTGCCAGCAGCTCCGGACAGGGGGTAGCTTTCTTT
CASSSGQGVAFF
>TRBV11-3|TRBD2|NA|TRBJ2-7
TGTGCCAGCAGCTTAGGCCGCGGGGGATCCTACGAGCAGTACTTC
CASSLGRGGSYEQYF
>TRBV2|TRBD2|NA|TRBJ2-7
TGTGCCAGCAGTGAAGTTCTCGGACTAGCGGGAGACGAGCAGTACTTC
CASSEVLGLAGDEQYF
>TRBV28|NA|NA|TRBJ1-3
TGTGCCAGCAGTTTCCCTCGTGACACCATATATTTT
CASSFPRDTIYF
>TRBV9|NA|NA|TRBJ2-7
TGTGCCAGCAGCGTAGACGGGTACTCCTACGAGCAGTACTTC
CASSVDGYSYEQYF
>TRBV4-1|TRBD1|NA|TRBJ1-4
TGCGCCAGCAGCCTTTTAGGGGGCGCGAGTGAAAAACTGTTTTTT
CASSLLGGASEKLFF
>TRBV5-6|NA|NA|TRBJ2-7
TGTGCCAGCAGCCTGGACTTCTACGAGCAGTACTTC
CASSLDFYEQYF
>TRBV4-1|TRBD2|NA|TRBJ2-7
TGCGCCAGCAGCCAAGCTCTAGCGGACTCCTACGAGCAGTACTTC
CASSQALADSYEQYF
>TRBV10-3|NA|NA|TRBJ2-7
TGTGCCATCAGTGACGGCGAGCAGTACTTC
CAISDGEQYF
>TRBV6-6|NA|once|TRBJ2-5
TGTGCCAGCAGACGCCCTACGGAAGAGACCCAGTACTTC
CASRRPTEETQYF
>TRBV19|TRBD1|NA|TRBJ2-7
TGTGCCAGTAGTATAACAGGGGGCATCCACGAGCAGTACTTC
CASSITGGIHEQYF